The 12 T cell receptor beta chains given below trace back to one sample, sequenced in a study of OX40 agonist ivuxolimab in advanced cancers. Profiling relied on immunoSEQ multiplex PCR, and the TCRdb table lists in-frame clones only, not all of them. The profile shows about 76,000 clones, approximately 91% of them singletons. Specimen: CD4+ or CD8+ T cells sorted from blood, collected in a trial of the OX40 agonist ivuxolimab. These receptors all stem from an adult with an advanced solid tumor such as melanoma, head and neck, liver or kidney cancer.

The V and J genes are TRBV28 and TRBJ2-7; unclear D gene. V was trimmed by 2 bases and J by 3 bases, leaving 5 bases between them. CDR1 and CDR2 (germline): MDHEN, SYDVKM. This CDR3 spans 12 amino acids. CDR3 sequence reads: CASSLPGYEQYF. The CDR3 DNA is TGTGCCAGCAGTTTACCGGGCTACGAGCAGTACTTC.

The chain couples TRBV5-4 to TRBJ2-1; D is perhaps TRBD2 (5 bases). Trimming cost V 0 bases and J 10 bases, with 8 bases left between them. CDR3 length: 12 residues. Per germline, CDR1 SGHNT and CDR2 YYREEE (reference sequence). In DNA form, the CDR3 reads TGTGCCAGCAGCTTGGCTCCGGGGGAGCAGTTCTTC. This translates into CASSLAPGEQFF.

This rearrangement joins TRBV7-9 to TRBJ1-4; TRBD1 agrees at 9 bases. The CDR3 length is 16 residues. Trimming cost V 4 bases and J 7 bases; bases outside gene matches: 10. Germline V gene data show CDR1 as SEHNR and CDR2 as FQNEAQ (reference sequence). The CDR3 loop is CASSWGQGVYSEKLFF. CDR3 in DNA: TGTGCCAGCAGCTGGGGACAGGGAGTTTATAGTGAAAAACTGTTTTTT.

The genes are TRBV30 and TRBJ1-1; D is possibly TRBD1 (6 bases). V was trimmed by 0 bases and J by 4 bases, leaving 9 bases between them. Germline V gives CDR1 GTSNPN, CDR2 SVGIG (reference sequence). The CDR3 totals 13 residues. Here the CDR3 reads CAWSVDRSTEAFF. The DNA of the CDR3 is TGTGCCTGGAGTGTAGACAGGAGCACTGAAGCTTTCTTT. The complete variable domain, with remaining parts taken from reference TRBV30 and TRBJ1-1, reads SQTIHQWPATLVQPVGSPLSLECTVEGTSNPNLYWYRQAAGRGLQLLFYSVGIGQISSEVPQNLSASRPQDRQFILSSKKLLLSDSGFYLCAWSVDRSTEAFFGQGTRLTVV.

In regard to this clone: Other DNA sequences in the same sample also yield this CDR3. This chain joins TRBV5-1 and TRBJ1-2, with 7 bases lining up with TRBD1. CDR1 is SGHRS and CDR2 is YFSETQ in the germline V gene. V lost 4 bases to trimming and J lost 6 bases; unmatched junction nucleotides: 9. The CDR3 contains 14 residues. The CDR3 reads CASSPRQGLDGYTF. As DNA, the CDR3 is TGCGCCAGCAGCCCAAGACAGGGATTAGATGGCTACACCTTC.

The CDR3 here is CASSLSGGPYEQYF. The DNA for the CDR3 is TGTGCCAGCAGTTTAAGCGGGGGCCCCTACGAGCAGTACTTC. This sequence joins TRBV28 and TRBJ2-7; TRBD2 aligns across 8 bases. The CDR3 runs 14 residues. V shed 2 bases and J 2 bases; nucleotides not matched to a gene: 2. The V gene's germline CDR1 is MDHEN and CDR2 SYDVKM.

The chain recombines TRBV6-1 with TRBJ1-1; tentatively, D is TRBD1 (5 bases). The CDR3 consists of 14 residues. CDR1 is MNHNS, CDR2 SASEGT, per germline. Between the trimmed V and J ends, which lost 6 bases and 3 bases, there was a span of 14 bases. The CDR3 is CASSLNRFDTEAFF. The CDR3 DNA reads as TGTGCCAGCAGCCTGAACAGGTTTGACACTGAAGCTTTCTTT.

This clone was counted only a few times. J is TRBJ1-4 and V is TRBV28; D not certain. The CDR3 sequence is 14 residues long. Trimming left V 4 bases short and J 3 bases short, with 9 bases between. The germline CDR1 and CDR2 sequences are MDHEN and SYDVKM. CDR3 protein: CASSSGGANEKLFF. The CDR3 DNA reads as TGTGCCAGCAGTTCCGGCGGGGCTAATGAAAAACTGTTTTTT. The whole variable domain, remainder taken from reference TRBV28 and TRBJ1-4, is DVKVTQSSRYLVKRTGEKVFLECVQDMDHENMFWYRQDPGLGLRLIYFSYDVKMKEKGDIPEGYSVSREKKERFSLILESASTNQTSMYLCASSSGGANEKLFFGSGTQLSVL.

The genes are TRBV30 and TRBJ1-1; D remains ambiguous. Germline V gene lookup returns CDR1 GTSNPN and CDR2 SVGIG (reference sequence). This CDR3 region has 16 residues. V dropped 2 bases and J dropped 6 bases, with 22 bases sitting between them. The CDR3 reads CAWSHNVNRPTAEAFF. CDR3 in DNA: TGTGCCTGGAGTCACAACGTCAACCGTCCTACAGCTGAAGCTTTCTTT.

The chain employs TRBV5-6 and TRBJ2-5, with D tentatively TRBD1 or TRBD2 (5 bases each). Per germline, CDR1 SGHDT and CDR2 YYEEEE. V was clipped by 3 bases and J by 5 bases, with 17 bases between them. The CDR3 runs 15 residues. CDR3 nucleotide sequence: TGTGCCAGCAGCTCCCCCGGGACCGCCGGTGAGACCCAGTACTTC. It is translated as CASSSPGTAGETQYF.

CDR3 DNA: TGTGCCAGTACCCCTACAGGAGACTCTAACTATGGCTACACCTTC. Encoded protein: CASTPTGDSNYGYTF. This chain uses TRBV19 with TRBJ1-2; possible D gene TRBD1, 5 bases. V lost 7 bases and J 0 bases, leaving 15 bases between the germline ends. CDR3 size: 15 residues. The germline CDR1 and CDR2 sequences are LNHDA and SQIVND (reference sequence).

The chain links TRBV19 to TRBJ1-2, with 7 nucleotides matching TRBD1. CDR3 length equals 15 residues. The germline V gene has CDR1 LNHDA and CDR2 SQIVND (reference sequence). After removal of 6 bases from V and 2 bases from J, the junction contained 9 bases not matched to a gene. The chain's CDR3 is CASSPTGYDNYGYTF. DNA for the CDR3: TGTGCCAGTAGCCCGACAGGGTACGACAACTATGGCTACACCTTC.